This T cell receptor beta chain was sequenced during a study of cytomegalovirus exposure and HLA in healthy donors. At sampling all donors were nominally healthy, likely with unrecorded immune exposures. Notes on the study in general: Accurate HLA-A and HLA-B prediction from TCR beta sequences was reported for most subjects. Association of around 17,000 TCR beta sequences with HLA alleles was found at 0.05 false discovery rate in a later analysis.

A word on this clone: The antigen remains unidentified.

Vbeta (60) and Jbeta (13) primers were used in the PCR. Methods used by the authors: Later, an analysis found 75 million to 90 million unique TCR beta chains, and roughly 10 million of these were shared. TCRdb's copy holds only in-frame clones and misses some; the assay was immunoSEQ multiplex PCR. V and J calls and clone size are those listed in that table; D and trimming were worked out from the DNA. The table shows over 150,000 clones, with roughly 78% occurring only once. The germline V gene encodes CDR1 SGHTS and CDR2 YDEGEE. The CDR3 spans 16 residues. Losses at the gene ends were 3 bases for V and 4 bases for J; bases not matched to a gene: 8.

Sequencing was performed on PBMCs. The sequence was collected from a woman in her forties or fifties in good health and CMV-seropositive. The rearrangement uses TRBV5-8 and TRBJ1-5; 9 nucleotides agree with TRBD1. CDR3 in amino acids: CASSSGTGLGNQPQHF. DNA for the CDR3: TGTGCCAGCAGCTCCGGGACAGGGCTTGGGAATCAGCCCCAGCATTTT.